This T cell receptor beta chain is drawn from a study of cytomegalovirus exposure and HLA in healthy donors. In germline, CDR1 is SGHRS, CDR2 YFSETQ. This CDR3 has 13 amino acids. Losses at the gene ends were 5 bases for V and 3 bases for J; bases not matched to a gene: 4. Study-wide results and limits: With high specificity and sensitivity, the classifier reportedly diagnosed cytomegalovirus status.

The PCR had 60 Vbeta and 13 Jbeta primers. The table came from immunoSEQ multiplex PCR; TCRdb's copy has only in-frame clones and leaves some out. Among 95,000 to 100,000 clones listed, roughly 85% were seen once. This clone was picked up a small number of times. Its antigen is still unknown. Sequencing input: PBMCs. The V call is TRBV5-1, the J call TRBJ1-1, with 7 bases matching TRBD1. The receptor's source is a young man in good health and CMV-seronegative. The CDR3 nucleotides read TGCGCCAGCAGATATACAGGGGACACTGAAGCTTTCTTT. Its protein is CASRYTGDTEAFF.